This T cell receptor beta chain was recorded in a study of response to subunit inactivated influenza vaccine. As to this clonotype: No antigen is known for it.

Trimming left V 2 bases short and J 4 bases short, with 15 bases between. Germline V gives CDR1 KGHSH, CDR2 LQKENI. The CDR3 runs to 15 residues. General observations from the study: With each seasonal influenza vaccination, the authors suggested, few new T cells are recruited.

TCRdb analysed the RT-PCR reads with MiXCR anew, one entry per CDR3 protein. This sample yields hundreds of thousands of distinct CDR3 sequences, of which less than 30% are seen a single time; 1.5% to 2% belongs to the top ten. The sequence was obtained from a man in his forties or fifties who received an inactivated influenza vaccine. The J gene is TRBJ2-7, the V gene TRBV18; D may match TRBD1 or TRBD2 (5 bases each). The source material was CD4+ T cells sorted from PBMCs, sampled more than 4 days after vaccination. CDR3 nucleotide sequence: TGTGCCAGCTCACCATTGGACACCACGGGGTACGAGCAGTACTTC. This sequence encodes CASSPLDTTGYEQYF.